Presented here are 28 T cell receptor beta chains from one specimen sequenced in a study of cytomegalovirus exposure and HLA in healthy donors. The data were produced by immunoSEQ multiplex PCR, yet TCRdb's version contains in-frame clones alone and is incomplete. The sample records 150,000 to 200,000 clones, 86% being singletons. Sequenced input: PBMCs. The receptors come from a woman in her twenties or thirties in good health and CMV-seronegative.

The chain couples TRBV11-3 to TRBJ1-5, with a possible D match to TRBD1 (6 bases). There are 16 residues in the CDR3. The germline V and J ends were trimmed by 5 bases and 3 bases, with 17 bases remaining between them. Germline V gene sequence: CDR1 SGHNT, CDR2 YENEEA. In nucleotides, the CDR3 is TGTGCCAGCAGCGGGGGACACACCTTGCACAATCAGCCCCAGCATTTT. Its protein product is CASSGGHTLHNQPQHF.

V usage is TRBV6-1 and J usage is TRBJ1-3; no clear D. Germline V lookup: CDR1 MNHNS, CDR2 SASEGT. The length of the CDR3 is 12 residues. The ends were cut back, 2 bases at V and 11 bases at J, with 10 bases in the middle. CDR3 in amino acids: CASSETWNAIYF. The DNA for the CDR3 is TGTGCCAGCAGTGAAACATGGAACGCCATATATTTT.

The chain couples TRBV5-1 to TRBJ1-2, with a tentative D call TRBD1 (6 bases). This CDR3 has 16 amino acids. CDR1 SGHRS and CDR2 YFSETQ come from the germline V gene. V shed 3 bases and J shed 4 bases, with 19 bases lying between them. DNA for the CDR3: TGCGCCAGCAGCTCGAGGGGGGACATGAGCGGCTATGGCTACACCTTC. It translates to CASSSRGDMSGYGYTF.

This clone occurred once. This chain joins TRBV5-6 and TRBJ2-5; D might be TRBD1 (5 bases). The germline gives CDR1 SGHDT, CDR2 YYEEEE. CDR3 length: 13 residues. Trimming took 0 bases from V and 7 from J, leaving 10 bases between them. CDR3 nucleotide sequence: TGTGCCAGCAGCTTGGGTCAGGGTGGGACCCAGTACTTC. This sequence encodes CASSLGQGGTQYF.

The chain couples TRBV5-1 to TRBJ2-1, with D uncertain. From germline, CDR1 is SGHRS and CDR2 YFSETQ. Trimming took 4 bases from V and 0 from J, leaving 11 bases between them. This CDR3 is built from 15 residues. This CDR3 reads CASSPLPNSYNEQFF. The DNA of the CDR3 is TGCGCCAGCAGCCCCCTACCTAACTCCTACAATGAGCAGTTCTTC.

The count of this clone is one. The rearrangement joins TRBV5-6 to TRBJ1-2; D is uncertain. This CDR3 is built from 12 residues. V was shortened by 1 base and J by 5 bases, with 6 bases between the two germline ends. From germline, CDR1 is SGHDT and CDR2 YYEEEE. CDR3 loop: CASSLKSYGYTF. As DNA, the CDR3 is TGTGCCAGCAGCTTGAAGTCTTATGGCTACACCTTC.

Remarks on this clone: The junction differs from germline at one of its ends, possibly a read error. The chain employs TRBV6-5 and TRBJ1-1; weak D call: TRBD1 (5 bases). There are 13 residues in the CDR3. Germline lookup yields CDR1 MNHEY and CDR2 SVGAGI. The CDR3 DNA reads as TGTGCCAGCAGATCGACAGTGAATACTGAAGCTTTCTTT. Protein product: CASRSTVNTEAFF.

This rearrangement joins TRBV27 to TRBJ2-5; 10 bases map to TRBD2. V lost 2 bases, J lost 5 bases, and 11 bases stayed unmatched. Germline values: CDR1 MNHEY, CDR2 SMNVEV (reference sequence). The length of the CDR3 is 17 residues. For the CDR3, the DNA is TGTGCCAGCAGTTTAAGGGGAGCGGGAGGGCCGGGGGAGACCCAGTACTTC. It translates to CASSLRGAGGPGETQYF.

The chain joins TRBV27 to TRBJ2-3; 9 positions match TRBD1. Unmatched junction bases numbered 6, after V lost 8 bases and J lost 0 bases. Per the germline V gene, CDR1 is MNHEY and CDR2 is SMNVEV (reference sequence). This CDR3 has 15 amino acids. CDR3 bases: TGTGCCAGCCTTGACAGGGGGGTTAGCACAGATACGCAGTATTTT. This encodes CASLDRGVSTDTQYF.

This clone came up a few times. The rearrangement joins TRBV15 to TRBJ1-2; D may be TRBD1 (6 bases). Trimming took off 5 bases at V and 2 bases at J, with 9 bases between the two ends. CDR3 size: 13 residues. Germline CDR1 is LNHNV and CDR2 is YYDKDF (reference sequence). CDR3 coding DNA: TGTGCCACCAGCGAGGGGGAGAACTATGGCTACACCTTC. Translation: CATSEGENYGYTF.

This chain links TRBV5-4 with TRBJ2-1; D gene unclear. V lost 0 bases and J lost 10, with 14 bases in between. This CDR3 is 14 amino acids long. Looked up from germline, CDR1 is SGHNT and CDR2 is YYREEE (reference sequence). The CDR3 DNA reads TGTGCCAGCAGCTTGGAAGGTTCCCAGAAGGAGCAGTTCTTC. Its translation: CASSLEGSQKEQFF.

The rearrangement joins TRBV6-1 to TRBJ2-1; 7 nucleotides match TRBD2. The CDR3 contains 14 residues. Germline CDR1 MNHNS, CDR2 SASEGT. V shed 8 bases, J shed 5 bases, and the junction held 9 bases outside the gene matches. The CDR3 reads CASGLGGADNEQFF. The CDR3 nucleotides are TGTGCCAGCGGGCTGGGAGGGGCGGACAATGAGCAGTTCTTC.

The V call is TRBV27, the J call TRBJ1-1; D not resolved. The CDR3 covers 16 residues. CDR1 is MNHEY and CDR2 is SMNVEV in the germline V gene (reference sequence). V was clipped by 5 bases and J by 1 base, with 17 bases between them. The CDR3 nucleotides read TGTGCCAGCAGTCCACTACCCGGTAGGCGGAACACTGAAGCTTTCTTT. It yields the protein CASSPLPGRRNTEAFF.

The chain joins TRBV4-1 to TRBJ1-3; no definite D call. V was trimmed by 3 bases and J by 0 bases, leaving 9 bases between them. The CDR3 spans 15 residues. The germline V gene has CDR1 MGHRA and CDR2 YSYEKL. The CDR3 nucleotides are TGCGCCAGCAGCCAGAGAGAGAGCTCTGGAAACACCATATATTTT. Its protein is CASSQRESSGNTIYF.

This chain links TRBV11-3 with TRBJ2-5; TRBD1 matches 7 bases. Unmatched junction bases numbered 7, after V lost 2 bases and J lost 4 bases. CDR3 length equals 15 residues. Germline V gene sequence: CDR1 SGHNT, CDR2 YENEEA. This CDR3 is CASSLSTGLGETQYF. The CDR3 region has the DNA TGTGCCAGCAGCTTATCGACAGGGCTAGGAGAGACCCAGTACTTC. Variable domain in full (rest from reference TRBV11-3 and TRBJ2-5): EAGVVQSPRYKIIEKKQPVAFWCNPISGHNTLYWYLQNLGQGPELLIRYENEEAVDDSQLPKDRFSAERLKGVDSTLKIQPAELGDSAVYLCASSLSTGLGETQYFGPGTRLLVL.

The J gene is TRBJ2-3, the V gene TRBV19; 7 bases match TRBD2. Germline CDR1 is LNHDA and CDR2 is SQIVND (reference sequence). V lost 3 bases to trimming and J lost 2 bases; unmatched junction nucleotides: 8. This CDR3 is 16 amino acids long. The CDR3 coding sequence is TGTGCCAGTAGTATTGGGCCTAGCGGACCCACAGATACGCAGTATTTT. Protein product: CASSIGPSGPTDTQYF.

DNA of the CDR3: TGTGCCAGCAGGGTTTCAGGGGGCTCTGGCTACACCTTC. This sequence encodes CASRVSGGSGYTF. This chain joins TRBV2 and TRBJ1-2; 8 bases fit TRBD1. CDR1 and CDR2 from the germline V gene are SNHLY and FYNNEI. V dropped 6 bases and J dropped 7; count of bases not matched to a gene: 7. The CDR3 consists of 13 residues.

V usage is TRBV5-1 and J usage is TRBJ2-7; 8 nucleotides align to TRBD1. This CDR3 has 14 amino acids. Germline V gene lookup returns CDR1 SGHRS and CDR2 YFSETQ. The junction had 3 bases not matched to a gene; V was cut back by 0 bases and J by 4 bases. The chain's CDR3 is CASSLGTGIYEQYF. The CDR3 DNA is TGCGCCAGCAGCTTGGGGACAGGGATTTACGAGCAGTACTTC.

The chain joins TRBV9 to TRBJ2-3, with a possible D match to TRBD1 (6 bases). V lost 3 bases and J 0 bases, leaving 11 bases between the germline ends. Germline V gives CDR1 SGDLS, CDR2 YYNGEE. This CDR3 spans 15 amino acids. The CDR3 protein is CASSDGTYSTDTQYF. The CDR3 coding sequence is TGTGCCAGCAGCGACGGGACATACAGCACAGATACGCAGTATTTT.

This clone has just one count. The V call is TRBV15, the J call TRBJ2-1, with D maybe TRBD2 (5 bases). The germline gives CDR1 LNHNV, CDR2 YYDKDF (reference sequence). The CDR3 contains 15 residues. V was cut by 0 bases and J by 8 bases, with 14 bases left in between. This CDR3 is CATSRDRRVSDEQFF. The DNA of the CDR3 is TGTGCCACCAGCAGAGACCGGCGGGTAAGCGATGAGCAGTTCTTC.

This chain uses TRBV7-3 with TRBJ1-2, with TRBD1 identical over 9 bases. J was trimmed by 6 bases and V by 5 bases; bases with no gene match: 13. Per germline, CDR1 SGHTA and CDR2 FQGTGA. This CDR3 has 16 amino acids. CDR3 protein: CASSLGSGTGSDGYTF. The CDR3 DNA follows: TGTGCCAGCAGCCTAGGGTCCGGGACAGGGAGTGATGGCTACACCTTC. Combining the CDR3 with reference TRBV7-3 and TRBJ1-2 gives the whole variable domain GAGVSQTPSNKVTEKGKYVELRCDPISGHTALYWYRQSLGQGPEFLIYFQGTGAADDSGLPNDRFFAVRPEGSVSTLKIQRTERGDSAVYLCASSLGSGTGSDGYTFGSGTRLTVV.

This chain connects TRBV6-1 to TRBJ2-7; 9 positions agree with TRBD1. Trimming at V came to 2 bases and at J to 6 bases, leaving 8 bases not matched to a gene. The length of the CDR3 is 15 residues. Germline V gives CDR1 MNHNS, CDR2 SASEGT. The DNA of the CDR3 is TGTGCCAGCAGTGAACGTGGGACAGGGATGGGCGAGCAGTACTTC. Translated, it gives CASSERGTGMGEQYF.

The genes are TRBV27 and TRBJ1-1, with D hard to call. Between the trimmed V and J ends, which lost 4 bases and 1 base, there was a span of 10 bases. The germline gives CDR1 MNHEY, CDR2 SMNVEV (reference sequence). The CDR3 is 14 residues long. CDR3 DNA: TGTGCCAGCAGTTCCTTACATACGAACACTGAAGCTTTCTTT. It translates to CASSSLHTNTEAFF.

The gene calls are TRBV2 and TRBJ1-5; D is ambiguous. Trimming pared 7 bases from V and 3 bases from J, leaving 13 bases between. This CDR3 is built from 14 residues. Germline loops: CDR1 SNHLY, CDR2 FYNNEI. The CDR3 sequence is CASTAGLLNQPQHF. For the CDR3, the DNA is TGTGCCAGCACCGCCGGACTGCTCAATCAGCCCCAGCATTTT.

The chain couples TRBV9 to TRBJ1-4; TRBD1 might be the D (5 bases). Trimming left V 4 bases short and J 4 bases short, with 11 bases between. The CDR3 covers 14 residues. CDR1 and CDR2 (germline): SGDLS, YYNGEE. CDR3 amino acids: CASSLTGHNEKLFF. DNA of the CDR3: TGTGCCAGCAGCCTCACAGGACATAATGAAAAACTGTTTTTT. Supplemented by reference TRBV9 and TRBJ1-4, the full variable domain reads DSGVTQTPKHLITATGQRVTLRCSPRSGDLSVYWYQQSLDQGLQFLIQYYNGEERAKGNILERFSAQQFPDLHSELNLSSLELGDSALYFCASSLTGHNEKLFFGSGTQLSVL.

This sequence joins TRBV7-8 and TRBJ2-1; 9 bases are a match to TRBD2. Trimming cost V 5 bases and J 3 bases; bases outside gene matches: 8. This CDR3 has 16 amino acids. Germline V gives CDR1 SGHVS, CDR2 FQNEAQ. CDR3 sequence: CASSAWGSGSYNEQFF. As DNA, the CDR3 is TGTGCCAGCAGCGCCTGGGGTAGCGGGAGCTACAATGAGCAGTTCTTC.

The CDR3 protein is CASSGGQGSQPQHF. As DNA, the CDR3 is TGTGCCAGCAGCGGGGGACAGGGGAGCCAGCCCCAGCATTTT. The rearrangement joins TRBV7-8 to TRBJ1-5, with 10 bases that match TRBD1. After removal of 5 bases from V and 7 bases from J, the junction contained 5 bases not matched to a gene. The CDR3 is 14 residues long. Germline V CDR1 and CDR2: SGHVS, FQNEAQ.

The chain has TRBV7-9 and TRBJ1-2; 9 bases map to TRBD1. CDR1 is SEHNR and CDR2 is FQNEAQ in the germline V gene (reference sequence). The CDR3 loop spans 17 amino acids. V lost 2 bases to trimming and J lost 8 bases; unmatched junction nucleotides: 15. The CDR3: CASSLPVQPGQGDGYTF. The CDR3 nucleotides are TGTGCCAGCAGCTTACCTGTACAGCCGGGACAGGGAGACGGCTACACCTTC.